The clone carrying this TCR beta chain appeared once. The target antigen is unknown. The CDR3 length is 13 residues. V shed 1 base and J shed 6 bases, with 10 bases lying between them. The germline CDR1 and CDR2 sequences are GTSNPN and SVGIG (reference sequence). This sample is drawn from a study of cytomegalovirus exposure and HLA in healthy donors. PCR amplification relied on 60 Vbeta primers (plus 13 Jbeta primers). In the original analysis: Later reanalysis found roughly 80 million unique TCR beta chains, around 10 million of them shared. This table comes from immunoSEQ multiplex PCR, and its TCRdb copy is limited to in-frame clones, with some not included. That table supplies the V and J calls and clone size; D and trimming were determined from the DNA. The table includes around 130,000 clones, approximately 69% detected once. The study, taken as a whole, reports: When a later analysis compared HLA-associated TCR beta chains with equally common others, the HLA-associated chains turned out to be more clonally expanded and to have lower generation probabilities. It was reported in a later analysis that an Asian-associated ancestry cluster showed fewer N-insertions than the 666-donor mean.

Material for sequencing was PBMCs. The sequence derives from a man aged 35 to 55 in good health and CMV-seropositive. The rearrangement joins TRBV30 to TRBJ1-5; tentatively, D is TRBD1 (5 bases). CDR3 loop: CAWSAAGPQPQHF. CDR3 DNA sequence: TGTGCCTGGAGTGCTGCGGGGCCTCAGCCCCAGCATTTT.